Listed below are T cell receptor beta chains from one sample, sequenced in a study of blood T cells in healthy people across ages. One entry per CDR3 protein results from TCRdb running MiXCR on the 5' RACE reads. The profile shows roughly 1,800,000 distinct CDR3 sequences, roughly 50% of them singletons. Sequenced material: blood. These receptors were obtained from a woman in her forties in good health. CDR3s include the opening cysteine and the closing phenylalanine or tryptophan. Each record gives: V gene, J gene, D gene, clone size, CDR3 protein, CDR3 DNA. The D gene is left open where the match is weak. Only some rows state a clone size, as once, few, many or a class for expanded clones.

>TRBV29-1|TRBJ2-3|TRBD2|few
CSLQRGLADTQYF
TGCAGCCTCCAGCGGGGTCTGGCAGATACGCAGTATTTT
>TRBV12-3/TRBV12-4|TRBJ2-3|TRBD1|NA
CASSLSTRTGTQYF
TGTGCCAGCAGTTTATCTACCCGGACAGGTACGCAGTATTTT
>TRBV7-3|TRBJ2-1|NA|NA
CASSTGTGRYNEQFF
TGTGCCAGCAGTACCGGGACGGGACGCTACAATGAGCAGTTCTTC
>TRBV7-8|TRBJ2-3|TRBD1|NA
CASTSGTGDTDTQYF
TGTGCCAGCACCTCCGGGACAGGGGACACAGATACGCAGTATTTT
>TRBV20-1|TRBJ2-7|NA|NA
CSARGLTTGYEQYF
TGCAGTGCTAGAGGCCTAACTACAGGGTACGAGCAGTACTTC
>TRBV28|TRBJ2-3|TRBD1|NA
CASSLSQGGDTDTQYF
TGTGCCAGCAGTTTATCACAGGGGGGAGACACAGATACGCAGTATTTT
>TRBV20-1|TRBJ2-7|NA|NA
CSAREGKGGDYEQYF
TGCAGTGCTAGAGAAGGGAAGGGGGGCGACTACGAGCAGTACTTC
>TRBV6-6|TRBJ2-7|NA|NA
CASSYSKTGTHEQYF
TGTGCCAGCAGTTACTCGAAAACAGGGACCCACGAGCAGTACTTC
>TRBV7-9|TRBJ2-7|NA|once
CASTLGTGEQYF
TGTGCCAGCACCTTAGGGACGGGCGAGCAGTACTTC
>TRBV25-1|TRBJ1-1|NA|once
CASSASAASNTEAFF
TGTGCCAGCAGTGCCTCCGCAGCCTCGAACACTGAAGCTTTCTTT
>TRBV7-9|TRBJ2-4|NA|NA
CASSLADGRGAKNIQYF
TGTGCCAGCAGCTTAGCGGACGGGCGGGGAGCCAAAAACATTCAGTACTTC
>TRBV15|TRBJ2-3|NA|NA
CATSGLRDTQYF
TGTGCCACCAGCGGACTTCGGGATACGCAGTATTTT
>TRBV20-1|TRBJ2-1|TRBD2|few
CSARASGNNEQFF
TGCAGTGCTAGGGCTAGCGGAAACAATGAGCAGTTCTTC
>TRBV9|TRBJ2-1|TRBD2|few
CASSVGIAGYNEQFF
TGTGCCAGCAGCGTAGGAATAGCGGGTTACAATGAGCAGTTCTTC
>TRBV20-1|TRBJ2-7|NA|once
CSAITGGDNEQYF
TGCAGTGCTATTACGGGGGGCGACAATGAGCAGTACTTC
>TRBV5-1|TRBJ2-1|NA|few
CASSSRDYSYNEQFF
TGCGCCAGCAGCTCCAGGGATTACTCCTACAATGAGCAGTTCTTC
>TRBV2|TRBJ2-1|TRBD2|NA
CASSLLAGKTYNEQFF
TGTGCCAGCAGTCTCTTAGCGGGGAAGACCTACAATGAGCAGTTCTTC
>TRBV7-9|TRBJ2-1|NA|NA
CASSLGSRPGEQFF
TGTGCCAGCAGCTTAGGTTCGCGGCCAGGGGAGCAGTTCTTC
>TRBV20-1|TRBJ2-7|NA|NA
CSASLGTQSYEQYF
TGCAGTGCCAGCCTTGGGACACAAAGCTACGAGCAGTACTTC
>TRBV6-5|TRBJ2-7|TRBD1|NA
CASSYLYAGRGLPYEQYF
TGTGCCAGCAGTTACCTATACGCCGGCAGGGGGTTACCCTACGAGCAGTACTTC
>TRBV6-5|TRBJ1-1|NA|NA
CASKKRGINTEAFF
TGTGCCAGCAAAAAAAGGGGCATAAACACTGAAGCTTTCTTT
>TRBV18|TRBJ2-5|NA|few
CASSQVGFQETQYF
TGTGCCAGCTCACAAGTGGGGTTTCAAGAGACCCAGTACTTC
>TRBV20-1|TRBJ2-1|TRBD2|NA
CSASSSRGGADEQFF
TGCAGTGCTAGTAGTTCGCGCGGGGGGGCGGATGAGCAGTTCTTC
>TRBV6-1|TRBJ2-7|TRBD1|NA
CASSTRQGPSYEQYF
TGTGCCAGCAGTACCCGACAGGGCCCATCCTACGAGCAGTACTTC
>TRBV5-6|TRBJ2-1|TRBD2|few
CASNHFWRGTYNEQFF
TGTGCCAGCAACCACTTCTGGCGGGGGACCTACAATGAGCAGTTCTTC
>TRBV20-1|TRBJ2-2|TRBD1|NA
CSAQGGRTNTGELFF
TGCAGTGCCCAAGGGGGCAGGACGAACACCGGGGAGCTGTTTTTT
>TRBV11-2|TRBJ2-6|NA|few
CASSPLRDFQHAGANVLTF
TGTGCCAGCAGCCCCTTAAGGGACTTTCAGCATGCTGGGGCCAACGTCCTGACTTTC
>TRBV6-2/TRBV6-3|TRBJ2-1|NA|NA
CASSPHGGQSYNEQFF
TGTGCCAGCAGCCCCCATGGGGGGCAGTCCTACAATGAGCAGTTCTTC
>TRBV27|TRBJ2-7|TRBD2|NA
CASSLLKPSGTSYEQYF
TGTGCCAGCAGTTTGCTAAAGCCTAGCGGGACCTCCTACGAGCAGTACTTC
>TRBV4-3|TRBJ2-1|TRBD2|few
CASSQELSRGGHNEQFF
TGCGCCAGCAGCCAAGAACTATCGCGGGGGGGTCACAATGAGCAGTTCTTC
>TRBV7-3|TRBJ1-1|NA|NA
CASSSGQGRSEAFF
TGTGCCAGCAGCTCCGGGCAGGGGCGGTCTGAAGCTTTCTTT
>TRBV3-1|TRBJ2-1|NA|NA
CASSQRYNEQFF
TGTGCCAGCAGCCAAAGGTACAATGAGCAGTTCTTC
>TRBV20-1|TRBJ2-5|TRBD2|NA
CSAKQAGQPQETQYF
TGCAGTGCTAAGCAAGCGGGGCAACCACAAGAGACCCAGTACTTC
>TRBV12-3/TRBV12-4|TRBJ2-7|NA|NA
CASRLHAAYEQYF
TGTGCCAGCAGATTACACGCCGCCTACGAGCAGTACTTC
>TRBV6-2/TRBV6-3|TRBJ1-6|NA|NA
CASSYFAGGNSPLHF
TGTGCCAGCAGTTACTTCGCCGGGGGGAATTCACCCCTCCACTTT
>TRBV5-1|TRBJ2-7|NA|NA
CASSLEGVDEQYF
TGCGCCAGCAGCTTGGAAGGGGTTGACGAGCAGTACTTC
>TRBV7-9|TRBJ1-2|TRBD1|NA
CASSFSVTRDRGAFDGYTF
TGTGCCAGCAGCTTTTCCGTGACCCGGGACAGGGGGGCTTTCGATGGCTACACCTTC
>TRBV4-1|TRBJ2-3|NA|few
CASSQGPSGGSGDTQYF
TGCGCCAGCAGCCAAGGTCCGAGTGGCGGGTCCGGAGATACGCAGTATTTT
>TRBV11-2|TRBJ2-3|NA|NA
CASSPGSGVSTDTQYF
TGTGCCAGCAGCCCCGGATCGGGGGTCAGCACAGATACGCAGTATTTT
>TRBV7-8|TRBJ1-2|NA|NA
CASSFAALSGSNYGYTF
TGTGCCAGCAGCTTTGCGGCCCTGTCGGGGTCTAACTATGGCTACACCTTC
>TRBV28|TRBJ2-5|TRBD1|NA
CASRTRTGGSETQYF
TGTGCCAGCAGAACCCGGACAGGGGGTTCGGAGACCCAGTACTTC
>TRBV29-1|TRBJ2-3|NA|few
CSVYSGPETDTQYF
TGCAGCGTTTACTCTGGGCCGGAGACAGATACGCAGTATTTT
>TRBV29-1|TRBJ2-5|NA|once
CSVVKAQGTQYF
TGCAGCGTTGTTAAGGCTCAAGGGACCCAGTACTTC
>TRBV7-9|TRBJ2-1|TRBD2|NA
CASSFSSGGRSYNEQFF
TGTGCCAGCAGCTTTTCCAGCGGGGGTAGATCCTACAATGAGCAGTTCTTC
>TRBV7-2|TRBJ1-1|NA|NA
CASSLAGAVTEAFF
TGTGCCAGCAGCTTAGCAGGGGCAGTCACTGAAGCTTTCTTT
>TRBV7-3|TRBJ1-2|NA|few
CASSSTPDRVRGYTF
TGTGCCAGCAGCTCAACTCCCGACCGGGTTCGGGGCTACACCTTC
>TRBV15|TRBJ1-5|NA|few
CATSRGSNQPQHF
TGTGCCACCAGCAGAGGTAGCAATCAGCCCCAGCATTTT
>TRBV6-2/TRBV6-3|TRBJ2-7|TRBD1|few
CASSDRDRGDYEQYF
TGTGCCAGCAGCGATCGGGACAGGGGCGACTACGAGCAGTACTTC
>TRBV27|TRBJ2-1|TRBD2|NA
CASSLWGGNSYNEQFF
TGTGCCAGCAGTTTATGGGGGGGAAACTCCTACAATGAGCAGTTCTTC
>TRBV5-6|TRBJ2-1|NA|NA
CASSVGKRAEQFF
TGTGCCAGCAGCGTCGGCAAAAGGGCCGAGCAGTTCTTC
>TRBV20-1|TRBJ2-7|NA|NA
CGASLFRRSGPYEQYF
TGCGGTGCTAGTCTATTCCGTCGCTCGGGTCCCTACGAGCAGTACTTC
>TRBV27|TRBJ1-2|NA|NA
CASSLSGPNDGGYTF
TGTGCCAGCAGTTTATCCGGGCCTAACGACGGTGGCTACACCTTC
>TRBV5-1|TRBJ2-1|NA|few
CASSLDVQTYNEQFF
TGCGCCAGCAGCTTGGACGTCCAGACCTACAATGAGCAGTTCTTC
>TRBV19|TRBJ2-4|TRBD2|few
CASSDREANIQYF
TGTGCCAGTAGTGACCGGGAGGCAAACATTCAGTACTTC
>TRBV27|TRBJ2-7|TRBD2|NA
CASSPQPSGGAAYEQYF
TGTGCCAGCAGTCCTCAACCTAGCGGGGGGGCCGCCTACGAGCAGTACTTC
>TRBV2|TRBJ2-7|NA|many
CASSEGFYEQYF
TGTGCCAGCAGTGAGGGGTTCTACGAGCAGTACTTC
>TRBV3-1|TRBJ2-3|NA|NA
CASSQDGGPDTQYF
TGTGCCAGCAGCCAAGATGGAGGACCAGATACGCAGTATTTT
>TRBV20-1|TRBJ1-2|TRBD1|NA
CSASPPDRGYNYGYTF
TGCAGTGCTAGTCCCCCTGACAGGGGGTACAACTATGGCTACACCTTC
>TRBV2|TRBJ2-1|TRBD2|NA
CASRTPVASGSYNEQFF
TGTGCCAGCAGGACCCCGGTGGCTAGCGGGTCCTACAATGAGCAGTTCTTC
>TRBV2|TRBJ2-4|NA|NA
CASSEEGKQYF
TGTGCCAGCAGTGAAGAGGGCAAGCAGTACTTC